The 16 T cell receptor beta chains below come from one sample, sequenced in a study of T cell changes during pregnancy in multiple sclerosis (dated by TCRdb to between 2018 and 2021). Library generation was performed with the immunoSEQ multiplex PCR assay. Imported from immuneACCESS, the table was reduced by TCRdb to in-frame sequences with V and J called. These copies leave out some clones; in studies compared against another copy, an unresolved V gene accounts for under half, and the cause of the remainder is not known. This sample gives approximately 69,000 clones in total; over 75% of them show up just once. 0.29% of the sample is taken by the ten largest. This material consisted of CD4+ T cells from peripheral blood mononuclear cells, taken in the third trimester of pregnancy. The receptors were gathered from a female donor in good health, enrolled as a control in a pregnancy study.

The CDR3 DNA is TGTGCCAGCAGGGTTATAGACAGAAACACTGAAGCTTTCTTT. Translating gives CASRVIDRNTEAFF. The V and J genes are TRBV6-5 and TRBJ1-1, with D tentatively TRBD1 (5 bases). The CDR3 totals 14 residues. Looked up from germline, CDR1 is MNHEY and CDR2 is SVGAGI. V lost 6 bases, J lost 2 bases, and 13 bases lay in between.

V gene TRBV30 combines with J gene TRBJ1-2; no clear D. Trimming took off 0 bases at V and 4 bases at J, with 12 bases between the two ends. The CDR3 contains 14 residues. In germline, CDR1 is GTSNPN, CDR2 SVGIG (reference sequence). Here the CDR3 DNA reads TGTGCCTGGAGTGTAATCTCCAGTCGCTATGGCTACACCTTC. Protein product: CAWSVISSRYGYTF.

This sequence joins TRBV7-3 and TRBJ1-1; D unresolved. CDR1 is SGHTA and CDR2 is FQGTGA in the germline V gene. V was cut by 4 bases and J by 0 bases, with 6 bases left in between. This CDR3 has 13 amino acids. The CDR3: CASSSLMNTEAFF. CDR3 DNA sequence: TGTGCCAGCAGCTCGTTAATGAACACTGAAGCTTTCTTT.

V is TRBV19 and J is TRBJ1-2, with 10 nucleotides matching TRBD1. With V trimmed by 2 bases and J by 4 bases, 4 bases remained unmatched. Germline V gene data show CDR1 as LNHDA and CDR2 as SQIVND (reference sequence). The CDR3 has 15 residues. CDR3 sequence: CASSISDRGIYGYTF. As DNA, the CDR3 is TGTGCCAGTAGTATATCGGACAGGGGGATCTATGGCTACACCTTC.

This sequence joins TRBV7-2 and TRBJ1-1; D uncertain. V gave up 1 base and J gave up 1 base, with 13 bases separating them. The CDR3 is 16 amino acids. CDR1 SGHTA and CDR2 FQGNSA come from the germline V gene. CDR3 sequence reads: CASSLDGFSANTEAFF. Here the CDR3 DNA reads TGTGCCAGCAGCTTAGATGGTTTCAGTGCGAACACTGAAGCTTTCTTT.

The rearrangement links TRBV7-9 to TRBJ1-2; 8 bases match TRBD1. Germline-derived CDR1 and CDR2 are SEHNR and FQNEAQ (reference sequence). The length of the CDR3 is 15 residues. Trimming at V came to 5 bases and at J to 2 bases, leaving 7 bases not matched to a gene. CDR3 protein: CASSQGQVLNYGYTF. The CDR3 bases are TGTGCCAGCAGCCAGGGACAGGTCCTAAACTATGGCTACACCTTC.

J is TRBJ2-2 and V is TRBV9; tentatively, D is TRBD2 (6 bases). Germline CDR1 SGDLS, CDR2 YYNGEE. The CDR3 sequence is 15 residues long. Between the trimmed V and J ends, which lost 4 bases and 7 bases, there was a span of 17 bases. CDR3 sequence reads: CASSTTRDFVGELFF. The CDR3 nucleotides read TGTGCCAGCAGCACTACTCGGGACTTCGTCGGGGAGCTGTTTTTT.

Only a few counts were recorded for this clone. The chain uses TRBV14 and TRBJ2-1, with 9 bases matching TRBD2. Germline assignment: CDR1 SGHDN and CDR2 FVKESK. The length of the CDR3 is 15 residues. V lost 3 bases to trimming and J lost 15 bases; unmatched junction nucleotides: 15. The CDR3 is CASSQGTAGGHFPFF. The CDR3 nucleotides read TGTGCCAGCAGCCAGGGAACAGCGGGGGGCCACTTTCCGTTCTTC.

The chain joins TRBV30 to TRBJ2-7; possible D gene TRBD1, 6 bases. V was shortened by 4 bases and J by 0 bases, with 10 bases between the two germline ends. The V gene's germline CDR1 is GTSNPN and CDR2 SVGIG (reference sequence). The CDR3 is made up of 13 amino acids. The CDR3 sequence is CAWNQGSSYEQYF. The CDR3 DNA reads TGTGCCTGGAACCAGGGGTCCTCCTACGAGCAGTACTTC.

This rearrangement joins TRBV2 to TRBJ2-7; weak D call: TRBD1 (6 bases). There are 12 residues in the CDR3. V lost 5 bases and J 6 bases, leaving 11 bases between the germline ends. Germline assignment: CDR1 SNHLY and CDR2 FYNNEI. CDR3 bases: TGTGCCAGCAGTACAGGGATGGGCGAGCAGTACTTC. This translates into CASSTGMGEQYF.

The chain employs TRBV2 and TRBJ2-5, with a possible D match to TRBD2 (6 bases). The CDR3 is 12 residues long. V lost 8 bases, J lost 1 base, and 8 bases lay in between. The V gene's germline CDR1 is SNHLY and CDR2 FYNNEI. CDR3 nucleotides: TGTGCCAGCGCGGGGTTCCAAGAGACCCAGTACTTC. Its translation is CASAGFQETQYF.

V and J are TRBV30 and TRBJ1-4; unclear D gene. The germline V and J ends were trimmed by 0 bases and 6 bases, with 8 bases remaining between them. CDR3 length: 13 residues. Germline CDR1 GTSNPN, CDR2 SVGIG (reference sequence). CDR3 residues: CAWSVRRDEKLFF. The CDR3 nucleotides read TGTGCCTGGAGTGTACGTAGAGATGAAAAACTGTTTTTT.

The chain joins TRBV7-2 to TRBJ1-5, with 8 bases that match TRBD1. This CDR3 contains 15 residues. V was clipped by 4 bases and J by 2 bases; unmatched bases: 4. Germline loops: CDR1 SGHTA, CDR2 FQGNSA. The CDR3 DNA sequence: TGTGCCAGCAGCTCGGACAGGGAGGGCAATCAGCCCCAGCATTTT. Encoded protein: CASSSDREGNQPQHF.

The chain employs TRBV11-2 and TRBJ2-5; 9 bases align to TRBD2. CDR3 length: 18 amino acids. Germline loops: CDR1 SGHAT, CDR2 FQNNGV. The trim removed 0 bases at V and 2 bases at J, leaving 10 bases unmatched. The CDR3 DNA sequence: TGTGCCAGCAGCTTAGATCGGGCTAGCGGGGCGATACAAGAGACCCAGTACTTC. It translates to CASSLDRASGAIQETQYF.

In nucleotides, the CDR3 is TGTGCCAGCAGCTTAATGGGGGCGAACAATCAGCCCCAGCATTTT. This sequence encodes CASSLMGANNQPQHF. The J gene is TRBJ1-5, the V gene TRBV7-8; tentative D call: TRBD1 (6 bases). Trimming cost V 2 bases and J 3 bases, with 11 bases left between them. Germline V CDR1 and CDR2: SGHVS, FQNEAQ. The length of the CDR3 is 15 residues.

The CDR3 region is CASSVGTSNQPQHF. Written as DNA, the CDR3 is TGTGCCAGCAGCGTCGGTACGAGCAATCAGCCCCAGCATTTT. The rearrangement links TRBV9 to TRBJ1-5; D is unresolved. The CDR3 contains 14 residues. Trimming shortened V by 2 bases and J by 1 base, and 7 bases separated the two germline ends. Germline-derived CDR1 and CDR2 are SGDLS and YYNGEE.